This T cell receptor beta chain was sequenced in a study of early T cells in non-severe SARS-CoV-2 infection. For the study at large: Sequencing was performed on bulk RNA from unsorted whole blood, leaving chains unpaired.

This clonotype was found many times. Antigen unknown. Germline lookup yields CDR1 SGHTA and CDR2 FQGNSA. Trimming cost V 5 bases and J 2 bases, with 16 bases left between them. The CDR3 contains 15 residues. The protocol attached unique molecular identifiers to individual cDNA molecules. TCRdb ran MiXCR on the 5' RACE reads and lists one entry per CDR3 protein. This table holds about 50,000 distinct CDR3 sequences, around 12% found once. Whole-study findings and limits: The study's VDJdb matching favored anti-spike CD8 responses and missed private and CD4 specificities.

The source of this sequence is an adult who was a healthcare worker with PCR-confirmed SARS-CoV-2 infection or an uninfected control (not recorded which). The genes are TRBV7-2 and TRBJ2-7; unclear D gene. The sample consisted of whole blood, taken at baseline. CDR3 DNA: TGTGCCAGCAGCCACCGGGTCCAGCCGACCTACGAGCAGTACTTC. This sequence encodes CASSHRVQPTYEQYF.